This TCR beta chain was profiled in a study of cytomegalovirus exposure and HLA in healthy donors (dated by TCRdb to the late 2010s). At the level of the whole study: An earlier analysis of 587 of the donors reported about 300 Gb of sequence data and about 120 million unique TCR beta sequences obtained from approximately 180 million T cells. Among the roughly 390 genotyped donors, approximately 81% belonged to the genetic ancestry cluster associated with self-reported Caucasian donors. To decide whether each TCR beta V gene segment behaved as functional or pseudogenic, an earlier analysis of 587 of the donors relied on high-throughput TCR beta sequencing. Donor age, sex, ethnicity and CMV serostatus were collected together with the repertoire data. Because of strong linkage in the cohort, 5 or 6 DR-DQ haplotypes were treated as single units for association and clustering. The study was designed to test whether signatures of past pathogen exposure could be identified by cataloging public T cell receptors. The study used immunosequencing to profile the T cell repertoires of approximately 630 subjects and linked those repertoires to cytomegalovirus serostatus. Every discovery cohort repertoire had been produced on one sequencing platform. Among 350 to 400 genotyped donors of the cohort, an average of about 240,000 unique TCR beta nucleotide sequences were sequenced per donor, around 20% of them non-productive. Class I and class II HLA loci were covered by the typing at four-digit resolution. Genome-wide SNP genotypes for about 60% of the 666 donors were used in a later genetic analysis, which treated that subset as a discovery cohort. Typing coverage varied by locus: roughly 629-640 donors for A, B, C, DRB1 and DQB1; approximately 500 for DQA1; around 610 for DPA1; around 450 for DPB1. A later analysis re-analyzed previously published TCR beta repertoires from 666 donors and added high-resolution HLA genotyping to study TCR occurrence patterns. The study combined high-throughput TCR immunosequencing, statistical association of individual TCRs with disease status, and machine learning to predict cytomegalovirus infection status. In addition to the first cohort of approximately 650 subjects, a separate validation cohort of 100 to 150 different subjects was used. Roughly 300 gigabases of sequencing data and approximately 91 million unique TCR sequences made up an early release that covered several hundred HLA-typed donors. Rather than drawing on any new phenotypic data, the later analysis identified candidate immune exposures from TCR beta sequences and the way those sequences occurred across donors. What the research found in general, with its limitations: The authors suggested that the approach could potentially be extended to other disease states and immunological phenotypes. A total of 150 to 200 TCR beta chains were listed by the study as associated with cytomegalovirus. A later analysis found that TCR association rates varied across HLA loci, with DRB1 alleles showing the most associated TCRs and HLA-C alleles the fewest. Most CMV-associated TCR beta chains appeared to be HLA-restricted in a later analysis, and the HLA associations seemed to be driven largely by CMV exposure. V-gene and J-gene trimming of TCR beta chains was associated with a missense DCLRE1C variant in a later genetic analysis, and the association was replicated in an independent cohort. Because HLA typing was unavailable for some donors at each locus, only the typed subset was used in association tests. Because counts were too low, seventeen rarely observed V segments, including chromosome 9 orphons, were excluded from the earlier analysis of 587 of the donors. A cluster of highly shared sequence variants was judged likely to represent a technical artifact of the sequencing pipeline. A few of the identified cytomegalovirus-associated TCR beta chains were confirmed in vitro to be specific for cytomegalovirus antigens. Presence/absence analyses assumed roughly uniform sequencing depth across donors, an assumption that may not hold. In a later analysis, HLA-associated TCR beta chains showed more clonal expansion and lower generation probabilities than non-associated chains that were equally common. Immune exposure information for the cohort was limited to CMV serostatus. Strong co-occurrence of HLA alleles, especially DR and DQ, made assigning TCR associations to individual alleles difficult. In an earlier analysis of under 600 of the donors, most TCR beta V segments were observed in productive rearrangements about 90% or about 30% of the time, broadly matching IMGT annotations. The classifier was reported to diagnose cytomegalovirus status with high specificity and sensitivity in both the original cohort and the validation cohort. This cohort had only TCR beta chains sequenced, and the lack of alpha or paired-chain data limited which features could be detected. A further reported finding was that TCR beta sequences accurately predicted the HLA-A and HLA-B alleles for most subjects in the first cohort. Correlated functional status among segregating V segments might reflect linkage disequilibrium, but an unknown experimental factor could not be ruled out. The 87-base-pair reads could not distinguish some IMGT-functional V segments, including TRBV6-2 and TRBV6-3, so those segments were excluded. Several of the top co-occurrence clusters appeared to be linked to parvovirus B19, influenza, CMV and Epstein-Barr virus, according to a later analysis. Across donors, most TCR sequences were observed very rarely, whereas some public TCRs were present in many individuals. In a later genetic analysis, fewer N-insertions in productive TCRs were reported among donors in an Asian-associated ancestry cluster than the 666-donor mean. A later analysis associated about 17,000 TCR beta sequences with specific HLA alleles at a false discovery rate of 0.05.

V is shortened by 4 bases, J by 8 bases, and the region joining them spans 17 bases. Via the germline V gene, CDR1 is MGHDK and CDR2 SYGVNS. The CDR3 has 15 amino acids, counting the end cysteine and phenylalanine. CDR3 DNA is the only sequence kept; it has 45 bases, read in frame from the first base. Of note for this clone: The antigen it recognizes is unknown. No much larger clonotype is one base removed from it; base qualities were not supplied.

Library preparation was by the immunoSEQ multiplex PCR assay. A mixture of 60 forward primers for TCR Vbeta segments and 13 reverse primers for TCR Jbeta segments was used in the multiplex PCR. Amplification of the CDR3 region of rearranged TCR beta genes was performed with a multiplex PCR assay on genomic DNA. The amplified TCR beta libraries were sequenced on the Illumina HiSeq System as 87-base-pair reads. The study's own analysis went as follows. A later analysis tallied tens of millions of unique TCR beta chains across the 666 repertoires, and about 10 million of those chains were shared by two or more donors. To remove PCR and sequencing errors, raw reads were error-corrected and collapsed into unique sequences using a nearest-neighbor algorithm that merged closely related sequences. To assign V, D and J gene segments, CDR3 sequences were aligned to IMGT reference sequences. For a sequence to be retained, at least a six-nucleotide match to both a V gene segment and a J gene segment was required. A rearrangement counted as productive if the CDR3 had no stop codons and remained in frame with V and J, and every other rearrangement counted as non-productive. CDR3 was defined by IMGT convention, running from the second conserved V-encoded cysteine to the conserved J-encoded phenylalanine. Sequences without an unambiguous match to a single V gene segment were excluded from the earlier analysis of a few hundred of the donors. An earlier analysis of approximately 590 of the donors classified V segments as functional when productive rearrangements were above 56.7% and as segregating when the standard deviation between donors was above 5%. A statistical classification framework was developed to diagnose cytomegalovirus status using the catalog of TCR beta chain sequences. V and J gene assignment, in a later analysis, came from comparing TCR nucleotide sequences with IMGT/GENE-DB human TR gene sequences. The TCRdist pipeline was used in a later analysis to assign CDR3 sequences and most-parsimonious VDJ recombination scenarios. A later analysis defined each TCR beta chain by its CDR3 amino acid sequence plus V-gene family, and excluded reads lacking a unique V-gene family. A later analysis removed roughly 590 highly shared, low-generation-probability nucleotide sequences to deal with suspected cross-contamination and a sequencing artifact. In a later analysis, a clonal expansion index was calculated for each public chain from normalized within-repertoire ranks of inferred template counts. In a later analysis, generation probabilities were computed with a VDJ recombination model fitted to out-of-frame rearrangements, and the resulting probabilities were checked against IGoR. A later analysis scored TCR-TCR, TCR-HLA and TCR-CMV co-occurrence with hypergeometric tests, applying a repertoire-size bias correction to TCR pairs. False discovery rates were estimated in a later analysis by permuting HLA or CMV assignments 20 times. A later analysis grouped co-occurring TCRs with DBSCAN, adding TCRdist sequence similarity when clustering within HLA-allele-positive subsets. Co-occurrence clustering excluded repertoires with fewer than 30,000 or more than 120,000 public chains, plus five with anomalous nucleotide sharing. TCRdb limited this immuneACCESS table to in-frame rearrangements with V and J called. A share of clones is missing; checked studies link under half to unresolved V genes, and the rest is unexplained. V and J calls and clone size are as listed in that table; D and trimming were resolved from the DNA. Across this sample there are approximately 140,000 clones, with 60% to 80% seen only once. Clones ranked in the top ten supply about 5.3% of the sample.

The cohort comprised 710 or so healthy bone marrow donors. At the time of sampling, all cohort members were nominally healthy, though unrecorded immune exposures were likely present. The donor tested CMV seronegative, placing the donor among the 350 to 400 seronegative members of the cohort. Every donor gave a peripheral blood sample, and the peripheral blood mononuclear cells from that sample were used for TCR beta sequencing. Genomic DNA extraction from the blood cell samples was performed with the Qiagen DNeasy Blood Extraction Kit. The receptor comes from a woman in her fifties or sixties in good health and CMV-seronegative. This chain joins TRBV25-1 to TRBJ1-4, with no reliable assignment of the D segment. The sample taken for sequencing was PBMCs. The DNA sequence follows: TGTGCCAGCAGTGGCTACCGGGGTACGGGGGAAAAACTGTTTTTT. Its amino acids are CASSGYRGTGEKLFF.